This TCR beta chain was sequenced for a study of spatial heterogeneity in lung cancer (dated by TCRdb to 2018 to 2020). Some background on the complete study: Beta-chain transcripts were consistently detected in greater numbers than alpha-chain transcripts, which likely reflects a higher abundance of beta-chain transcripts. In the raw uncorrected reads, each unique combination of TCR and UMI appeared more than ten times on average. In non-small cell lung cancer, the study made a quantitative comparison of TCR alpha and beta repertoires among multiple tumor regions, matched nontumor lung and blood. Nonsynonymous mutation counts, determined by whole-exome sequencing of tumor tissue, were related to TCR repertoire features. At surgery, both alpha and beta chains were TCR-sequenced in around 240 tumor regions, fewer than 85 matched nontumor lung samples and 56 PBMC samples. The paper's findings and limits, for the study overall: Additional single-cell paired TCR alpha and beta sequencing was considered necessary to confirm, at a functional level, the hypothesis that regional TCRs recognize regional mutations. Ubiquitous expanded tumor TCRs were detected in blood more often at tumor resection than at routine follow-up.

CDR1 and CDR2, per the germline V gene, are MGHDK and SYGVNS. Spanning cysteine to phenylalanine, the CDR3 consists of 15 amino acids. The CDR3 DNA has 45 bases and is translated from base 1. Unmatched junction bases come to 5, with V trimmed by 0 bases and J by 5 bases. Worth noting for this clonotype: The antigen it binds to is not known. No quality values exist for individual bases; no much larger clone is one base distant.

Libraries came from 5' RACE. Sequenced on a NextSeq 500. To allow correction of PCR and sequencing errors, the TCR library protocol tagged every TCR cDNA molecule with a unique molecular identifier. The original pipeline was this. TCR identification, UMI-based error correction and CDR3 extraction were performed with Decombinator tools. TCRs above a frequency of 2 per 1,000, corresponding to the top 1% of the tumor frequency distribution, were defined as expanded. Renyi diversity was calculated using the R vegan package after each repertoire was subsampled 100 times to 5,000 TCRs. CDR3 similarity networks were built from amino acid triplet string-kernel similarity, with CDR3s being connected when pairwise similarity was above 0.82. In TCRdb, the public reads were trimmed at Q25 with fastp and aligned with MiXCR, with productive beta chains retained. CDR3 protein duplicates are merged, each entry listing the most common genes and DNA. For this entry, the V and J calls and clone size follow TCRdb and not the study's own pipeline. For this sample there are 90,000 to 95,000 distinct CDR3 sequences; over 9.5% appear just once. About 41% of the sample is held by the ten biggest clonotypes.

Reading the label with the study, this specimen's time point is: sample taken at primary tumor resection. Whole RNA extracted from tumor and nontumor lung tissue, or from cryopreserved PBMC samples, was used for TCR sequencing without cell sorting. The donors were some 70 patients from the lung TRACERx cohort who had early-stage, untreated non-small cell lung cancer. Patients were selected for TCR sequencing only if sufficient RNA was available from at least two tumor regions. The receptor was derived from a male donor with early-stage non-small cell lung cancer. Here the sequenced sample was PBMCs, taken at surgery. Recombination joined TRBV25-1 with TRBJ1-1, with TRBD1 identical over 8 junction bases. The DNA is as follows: TGTGCCAGCAGTGAATACAGGGGGCGAAGAACTGAAGCTTTCTTT. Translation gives CASSEYRGRRTEAFF.